The 7 T cell receptor beta chains in this list originate from one sample, sequenced in a study of OX40 agonist ivuxolimab in advanced cancers. Some clones are missing from TCRdb's copy, which holds only in-frame ones; the method was immunoSEQ multiplex PCR. The sample carries under 30,000 clones, approximately 86% recorded once. This material consisted of CD4+ or CD8+ T cells sorted from blood, taken in a trial of the OX40 agonist ivuxolimab. The receptors stem from an adult with an advanced solid tumor such as melanoma, head and neck, liver or kidney cancer.

The chain carries TRBV19 and TRBJ1-1; TRBD1 agrees at 8 bases. The CDR3 sequence is 12 residues long. Trimming at V came to 9 bases and at J to 4 bases, leaving 4 bases not matched to a gene. Per the germline V gene, CDR1 is LNHDA and CDR2 is SQIVND (reference sequence). The CDR3 is CASRQGSTEAFF. In DNA form, the CDR3 reads TGTGCCAGCAGACAGGGGTCCACTGAAGCTTTCTTT.

On this clone: Other DNA sequences within the sample encode an identical CDR3. The CDR3 sequence is CASSLGPGNQPQHF. The CDR3 nucleotides read TGTGCCAGCAGTTTAGGGCCAGGCAATCAGCCCCAGCATTTT. The chain is built from TRBV27 and TRBJ1-5; D is unclear. The germline V gene has CDR1 MNHEY and CDR2 SMNVEV (reference sequence). The CDR3 loop spans 14 amino acids. With 2 bases removed from V and 2 bases from J, the gap between germline ends came to 7 bases.

The genes are TRBV27 and TRBJ1-6; D unclear. CDR1 and CDR2 (germline): MNHEY, SMNVEV (reference sequence). V lost 2 bases and J 0 bases, leaving 8 bases between the germline ends. This CDR3 spans 16 amino acids. The CDR3 here is CASSLRGSSYNSPLHF. Written as DNA, the CDR3 is TGTGCCAGCAGTTTACGCGGGAGCTCCTATAATTCACCCCTCCACTTT.

CDR3 sequence (DNA): TGTGCCAGCCTTAATGGACTTCCCGGGGAGCTGTTTTTT. It specifies CASLNGLPGELFF. The gene calls are TRBV2 and TRBJ2-2; D might be TRBD2 (5 bases). With 8 bases removed from V and 6 bases from J, the gap between germline ends came to 13 bases. CDR1 and CDR2 (germline): SNHLY, FYNNEI. CDR3 length: 13 residues.

The chain links TRBV27 to TRBJ2-2, with D possibly TRBD2 on 6 matching bases. V was pared by 0 bases and J by 3 bases, with 8 bases between. The CDR3 covers 15 residues. Germline CDR1 and CDR2: MNHEY and SMNVEV (reference sequence). CDR3 sequence (DNA): TGTGCCAGCAGTTTATCGTGGGGGGACACCGGGGAGCTGTTTTTT. Translated, it gives CASSLSWGDTGELFF.

CDR3 in DNA: TGTGCCAGCAGCCCCGGGGGCAGGGAGCAGTACTTC. The encoded protein is CASSPGGREQYF. The chain has TRBV7-2 and TRBJ2-7; D is tentatively TRBD1 or TRBD2 (6 bases each). The CDR3 runs 12 residues. V lost 5 bases and J lost 7, with 12 bases in between. The germline V gene has CDR1 SGHTA and CDR2 FQGNSA.

J is TRBJ2-7 and V is TRBV6-5; D gene unclear. The CDR3 consists of 15 residues. Germline assignment: CDR1 MNHEY and CDR2 SVGAGI. V dropped 1 base and J dropped 0 bases, with 10 bases sitting between them. CDR3 bases: TGTGCCAGCAGTTACTTCCGGGTCCCCTCCTACGAGCAGTACTTC. Protein sequence: CASSYFRVPSYEQYF.